Each of the 2 T cell receptor beta chains below was sequenced from the same sample in a study of blood T cell repertoires in COVID-19. The table came from immunoSEQ multiplex PCR; TCRdb's copy has only in-frame clones and leaves some out. The data contain about 140,000 clones, about 83% of them singletons. The sequenced sample consisted of peripheral blood. The receptors shown here come from a man aged 45-60 years with acute or convalescent COVID-19.

This rearrangement joins TRBV5-1 to TRBJ1-2; a possible D gene is TRBD1 (5 bases). This CDR3 region has 16 residues. Germline V CDR1 and CDR2: SGHRS, YFSETQ. V was cut by 0 bases and J by 2 bases, with 14 bases left in between. The CDR3 loop reads CASSLGSQGRNYGYTF. DNA for the CDR3: TGCGCCAGCAGCTTGGGATCCCAGGGCCGAAACTATGGCTACACCTTC.

The chain couples TRBV5-1 to TRBJ1-2, with D perhaps TRBD1 (6 bases). The length of the CDR3 is 14 residues. V was pared by 0 bases and J by 5 bases, with 11 bases between. Germline CDR1 SGHRS, CDR2 YFSETQ. The CDR3 DNA reads TGCGCCAGCAGCTTGGGGACAGTAAGTTATGGCTACACCTTC. Translation gives CASSLGTVSYGYTF.